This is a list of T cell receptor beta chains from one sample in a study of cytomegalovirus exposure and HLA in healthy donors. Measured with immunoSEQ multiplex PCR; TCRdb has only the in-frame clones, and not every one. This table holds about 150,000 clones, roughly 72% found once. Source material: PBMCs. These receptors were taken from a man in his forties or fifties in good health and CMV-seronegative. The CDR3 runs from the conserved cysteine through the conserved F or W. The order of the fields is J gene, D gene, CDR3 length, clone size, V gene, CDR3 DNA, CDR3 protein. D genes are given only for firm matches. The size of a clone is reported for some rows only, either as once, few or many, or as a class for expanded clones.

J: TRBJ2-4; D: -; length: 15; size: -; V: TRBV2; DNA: TGTGCCAGCAGCTTGGACAGTTTAGCCAAAAACATTCAGTACTTC; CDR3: CASSLDSLAKNIQYF
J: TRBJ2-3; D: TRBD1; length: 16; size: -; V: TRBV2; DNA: TGTGCCAGCAGTCCCATTGGCAGGGGGAGCACAGATACGCAGTATTTT; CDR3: CASSPIGRGSTDTQYF
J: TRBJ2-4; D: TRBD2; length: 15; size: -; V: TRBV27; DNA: TGTGCCAGCAGTTCCTGGGGGACTAGCGGGAACATTCAGTACTTC; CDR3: CASSSWGTSGNIQYF
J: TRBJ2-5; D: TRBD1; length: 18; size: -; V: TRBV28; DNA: TGTGCCAGCAGGACAGGGGGACGTGGTAGCGGGTCCGAAGAGACCCAGTACTTC; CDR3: CASRTGGRGSGSEETQYF
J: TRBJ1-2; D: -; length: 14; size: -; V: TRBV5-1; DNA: TGCGCCAGCAGCTCCCAGGGGTATAGCTATGGCTACACCTTC; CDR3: CASSSQGYSYGYTF
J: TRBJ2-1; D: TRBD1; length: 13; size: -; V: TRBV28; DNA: TGTGCCAGCAGATGGGACAGAGACAATGAGCAGTTCTTC; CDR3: CASRWDRDNEQFF
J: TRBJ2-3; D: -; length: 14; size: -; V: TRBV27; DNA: TGTGCCAGCAGGCAGTCGACAGGAACAGATACGCAGTATTTT; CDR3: CASRQSTGTDTQYF
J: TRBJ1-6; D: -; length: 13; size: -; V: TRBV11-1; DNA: TGTGCCAGCAGCTTAACTGATTTTTCACCCCTCCACTTT; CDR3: CASSLTDFSPLHF
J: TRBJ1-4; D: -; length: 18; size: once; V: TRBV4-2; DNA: TGTGCCAGCAGCCAAGAAGGGGCTGGCCTAGCAACTAATGAAAAACTGTTTTTT; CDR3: CASSQEGAGLATNEKLFF
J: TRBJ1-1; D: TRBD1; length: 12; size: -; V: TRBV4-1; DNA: TGCGCCAGCAGCCAGGATGGGACAGGAGCTTTCTTT; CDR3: CASSQDGTGAFF
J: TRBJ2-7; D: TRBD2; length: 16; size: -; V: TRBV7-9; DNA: TGTGCCAGCAGCCCGGGACTAGCGGGAGGGTGGTACGAGCAGTACTTC; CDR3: CASSPGLAGGWYEQYF
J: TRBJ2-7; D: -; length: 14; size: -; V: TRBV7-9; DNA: TGTGCCAGCAGCTTAGGCGATCACGCCTACGAGCAGTACTTC; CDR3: CASSLGDHAYEQYF
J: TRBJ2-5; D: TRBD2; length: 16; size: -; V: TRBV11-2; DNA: TGTGCCAGCAGCCTCCTAGCGGGAGGGCTCCAAGAGACCCAGTACTTC; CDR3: CASSLLAGGLQETQYF
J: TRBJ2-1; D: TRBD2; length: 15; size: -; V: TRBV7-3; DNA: TGTGCCAGCAGCTTAATGGCGGGGGGTTTTAATGAGCAGTTCTTC; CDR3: CASSLMAGGFNEQFF
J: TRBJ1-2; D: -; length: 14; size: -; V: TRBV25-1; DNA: TGTGTCAGCAGTGAAGGGTTTAGAGGCTATGGCTACACCTTC; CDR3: CVSSEGFRGYGYTF
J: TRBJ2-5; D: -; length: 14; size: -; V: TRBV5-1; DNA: TGCGCCAGCAGCTTGACAGAGTACCAAGAGACCCAGTACTTC; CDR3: CASSLTEYQETQYF
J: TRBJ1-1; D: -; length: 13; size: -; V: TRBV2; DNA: TGTGCCAGCATCCAGGGTGGGAACACTGAAGCTTTCTTT; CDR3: CASIQGGNTEAFF
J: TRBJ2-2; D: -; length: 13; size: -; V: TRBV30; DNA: TGTGCCTGGAGTGGAGGGAGCACCGGGGAGCTGTTTTTT; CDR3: CAWSGGSTGELFF
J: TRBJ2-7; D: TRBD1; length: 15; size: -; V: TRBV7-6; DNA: TGTGCCAGCAGCTGGGACAGGGGAGCCTCCTACGAGCAGTACTTC; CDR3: CASSWDRGASYEQYF
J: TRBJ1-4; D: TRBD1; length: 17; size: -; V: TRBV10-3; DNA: TGTGCCATCAGTGCGTCCCGGGACAGGGGTGCTAATGAAAAACTGTTTTTT; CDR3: CAISASRDRGANEKLFF
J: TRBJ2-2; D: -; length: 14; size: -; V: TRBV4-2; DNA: TGTGCCAGCAGCCAAGATGGGAGCCCCGGGGAGCTGTTTTTT; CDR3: CASSQDGSPGELFF
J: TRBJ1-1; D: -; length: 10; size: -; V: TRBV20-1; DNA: TGCAGTGCCGCGTACCCTGAAGCTTTCTTT; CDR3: CSAAYPEAFF
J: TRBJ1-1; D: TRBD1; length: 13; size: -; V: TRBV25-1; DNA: TGTGCCAGCAGTAATACAGGGGACACTGAAGCTTTCTTT; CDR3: CASSNTGDTEAFF
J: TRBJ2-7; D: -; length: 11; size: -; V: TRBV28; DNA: TGTGCCAGCCCACGGGTTGACGAGCAGTACTTC; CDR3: CASPRVDEQYF
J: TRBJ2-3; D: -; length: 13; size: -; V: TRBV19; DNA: TGTGCCAGTAGTATCGTGGTGGAGGGGACGCAGTATTTT; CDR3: CASSIVVEGTQYF
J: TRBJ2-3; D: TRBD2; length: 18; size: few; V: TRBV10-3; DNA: TGTGCCATCAGTCCTAGCGGGAGTACCCCAATTGCCGCAGATACGCAGTATTTT; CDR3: CAISPSGSTPIAADTQYF
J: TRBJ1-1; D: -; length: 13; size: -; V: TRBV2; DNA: TGTGCCAGCAGCCAGGGATGGGACACTGAAGCTTTCTTT; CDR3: CASSQGWDTEAFF
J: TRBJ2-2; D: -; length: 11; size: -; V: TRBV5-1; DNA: TGCGCCAGCATAGACACCGGGGAGCTGTTTTTT; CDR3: CASIDTGELFF
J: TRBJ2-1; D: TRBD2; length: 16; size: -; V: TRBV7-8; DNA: TGTGCCAGCAGCCCTGAGACTAGCGGGAATCGCAAGGGGCAGTTCTTC; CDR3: CASSPETSGNRKGQFF
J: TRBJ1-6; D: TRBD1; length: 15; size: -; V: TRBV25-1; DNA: TGTGCCAGCAGTGGAGCGGGGACAGGGTTCTCACCCCTCCACTTT; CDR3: CASSGAGTGFSPLHF
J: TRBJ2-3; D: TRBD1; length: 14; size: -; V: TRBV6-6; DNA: TGTGCCAGCAGTTACGGACAGGGGTCGGATACGCAGTATTTT; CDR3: CASSYGQGSDTQYF
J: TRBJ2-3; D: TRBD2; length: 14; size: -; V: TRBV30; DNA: TGTGCCTGGCTTATAGCGGGAGGGACAGATACGCAGTATTTT; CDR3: CAWLIAGGTDTQYF
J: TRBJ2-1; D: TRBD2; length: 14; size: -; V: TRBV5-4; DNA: TGTGCCAGCAGCTTACTAGCGAGGGAGAATGAGCAGTTCTTC; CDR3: CASSLLARENEQFF
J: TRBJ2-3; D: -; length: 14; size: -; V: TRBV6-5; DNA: TGTGCCAGCAGACTTGGGGCTAGCACAGATACGCAGTATTTT; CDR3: CASRLGASTDTQYF
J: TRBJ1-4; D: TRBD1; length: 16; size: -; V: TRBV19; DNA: TGTCCTAAGTCCGGCAGGGGGCTGCCAGCTAATGAAAAACTGTTTTTT; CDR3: CPKSGRGLPANEKLFF
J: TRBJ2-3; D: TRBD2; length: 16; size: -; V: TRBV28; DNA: TGTGCCAGCAGTTCCCCGGGGCGGGGGGCCACAGATACGCAGTATTTT; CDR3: CASSSPGRGATDTQYF
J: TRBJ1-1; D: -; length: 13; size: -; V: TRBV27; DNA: TGTGCCAGCAGTCCTGAGTTGAACACTGAAGCTTTCTTT; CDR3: CASSPELNTEAFF
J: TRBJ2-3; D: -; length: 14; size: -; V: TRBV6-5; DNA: TGTGCCAGCAGTTTAAGCAGGGTCACAGATACGCAGTATTTT; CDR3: CASSLSRVTDTQYF
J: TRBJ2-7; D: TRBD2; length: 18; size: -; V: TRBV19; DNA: TGTGCCAGTAGTATGGGAGGGGCAGGCCCACTCCTCACCTACGAGCAGTACTTC; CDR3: CASSMGGAGPLLTYEQYF
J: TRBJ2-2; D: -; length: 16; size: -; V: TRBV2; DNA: TGTGCCACTAAGCCGGGGAGAAACTCGAACACCGGGGAGCTGTTTTTT; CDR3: CATKPGRNSNTGELFF
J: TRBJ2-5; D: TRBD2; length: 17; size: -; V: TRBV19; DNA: TGTGCCAGTAGTATAGGGGGACTAGCGGGGGGGCAAGAGACCCAGTACTTC; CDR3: CASSIGGLAGGQETQYF
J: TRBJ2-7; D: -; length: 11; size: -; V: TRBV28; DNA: TGTGCCAGCAGTTTAAGGGGCGAGCAGTACTTC; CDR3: CASSLRGEQYF
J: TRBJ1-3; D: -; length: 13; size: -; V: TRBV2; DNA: TGTGCCAGCAGTGTCGGGGCTGGAAACACCATATATTTT; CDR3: CASSVGAGNTIYF
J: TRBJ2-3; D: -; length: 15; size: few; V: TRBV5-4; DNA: TGTGCCAGCAGCTTGATCGGGGGAACCACAGATACGCAGTATTTT; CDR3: CASSLIGGTTDTQYF
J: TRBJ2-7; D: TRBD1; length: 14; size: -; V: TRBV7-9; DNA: TGTGCCAGCAGCCTAACAGGGGTTTTGGACGAGCAGTACTTC; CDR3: CASSLTGVLDEQYF
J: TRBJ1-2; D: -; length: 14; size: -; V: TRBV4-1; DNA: TGCGCCAGCAGCCAAGTAATCCAGTTGTATGGCTACACCTTC; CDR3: CASSQVIQLYGYTF
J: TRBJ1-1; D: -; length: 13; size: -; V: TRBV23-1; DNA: TGCGCCAGCAGTCAAAAACAGGCGCTTGAAGCTTTCTTT; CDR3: CASSQKQALEAFF
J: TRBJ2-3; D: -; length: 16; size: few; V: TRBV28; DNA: TGTGCCAGCAACCACCTCAGGGACTCTAGCACAGATACGCAGTATTTT; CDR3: CASNHLRDSSTDTQYF
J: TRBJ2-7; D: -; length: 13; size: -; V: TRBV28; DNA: TGTGCCAGCAGTTTAGGGGGCCGGGACGAGCAGTACTTC; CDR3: CASSLGGRDEQYF
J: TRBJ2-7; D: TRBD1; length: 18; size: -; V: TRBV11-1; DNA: TGTGCCAGCAGCTTACTCTACGCCGGGACAGGGAAGTTATACGAGCAGTACTTC; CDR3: CASSLLYAGTGKLYEQYF
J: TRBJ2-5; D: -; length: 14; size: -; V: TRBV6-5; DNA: TGTGCCAGCAGTTACTCACAGGGACGGGAGACCCAGTACTTC; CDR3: CASSYSQGRETQYF
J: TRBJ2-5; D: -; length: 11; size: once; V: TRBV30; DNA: TGTGCCTGGAGCGTCCAAGAGACCCAGTACTTC; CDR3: CAWSVQETQYF
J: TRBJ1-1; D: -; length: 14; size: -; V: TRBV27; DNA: TGTGCCAGCAGTCTCTCCCGGGGAGCCACTGAAGCTTTCTTT; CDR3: CASSLSRGATEAFF